This TCR beta chain derives from a study of vaccination and CD4 T cells after COVID-19. The study sequenced cultured CD4+ T cell DNA using the Oncomine TCR Beta short-read assay. TCRdb reprocessed the PCR reads with MiXCR, giving one entry per CDR3 protein. In the table there are 10,000 to 15,000 distinct CDR3 sequences, 56% of which are singletons. The sample holds a few counts of this clonotype. What it binds is unknown. The junction had 8 bases not matched to a gene; V was cut back by 5 bases and J by 8 bases. The CDR3 is 13 amino acids. Treatment defined: roughly ten-day PBMC culture with coronavirus spike peptide pools or control peptides (ViraFEST assay). Antigen-specific T cell expansion with peptide pools preceded TCR sequencing in the ViraFEST approach. Positive tests by PCR, dated March to December 2020, predated US Alpha, Beta and Delta variants.

The rearrangement uses TRBV12-3 or TRBV12-4 and TRBJ1-1, with 7 bases lining up with TRBD1. The TCR originated in a human donor who had recovered from COVID-19. The material sequenced was CD4+ T cells from blood, cultured in vitro. This chain's CDR3 is CASSPGQALEAFF. CDR3 in DNA: TGTGCCAGCAGTCCAGGACAGGCGCTCGAAGCTTTCTTT.